One TCR beta chain is described in this entry. This clonotype was detected many times. Its antigen target is currently unknown. The input lacks base qualities; no much larger clone sits a single base away. In the ophthalmopathy patients, disease was moderately to severely active, with a Clinical Activity Score of 3 or more, a NOSPECS grade of 4 or more, and a duration of less than 3 months. The study excluded patients with uncontrolled infections, other autoimmune diseases, pregnancy or lactation. Diagnoses were based on clinical symptoms, serum thyroxine and TRAb, thyroid ultrasound and orbital computed tomography. PBMCs were separated from roughly 9.6 ml of fresh peripheral blood using Ficoll-Paque density gradient centrifugation. Total RNA was extracted with Trizol reagent, and quality was checked on an Agilent 2100 Bioanalyzer. The sample originates from a study of T cells in Graves' hyperthyroidism and ophthalmopathy (dated by TCRdb to 2018 to 2020). Regarding the study in general: Peripheral blood samples were taken at the time of initial diagnosis, prior to any treatment. To identify distinguishing TCR V-J signatures, a discovery cohort of around 100 patients was used, comprising 40 to 45 with Graves' ophthalmopathy and some 57 with stable Graves' hyperthyroidism. Prospective prediction of ophthalmopathy was tested in an independent validation cohort of approximately 18 hyperthyroidism patients and 17 patients who later progressed to ophthalmopathy. The 100 discovery patients were randomly split 7:3 into training and test sets. In several Graves' hyperthyroidism patients, the study also compared T-cell repertoires from thyroid tissue with T-cell repertoires from blood. After blood sampling, hyperthyroidism patients were treated with methimazole at a starting dose of 30 mg daily, and ophthalmopathy patients were treated with high-dose intravenous methylprednisolone. According to the paper, TCR Vbeta CDR3 sequencing was carried out on over 130 peripheral blood samples, which came from fewer than 50 ophthalmopathy, 70 to 80 hyperthyroidism and approximately 17 progressor patients. Study-level results and caveats: A model built on a 13 V-J signature distinguished ophthalmopathy from stable hyperthyroidism, reaching 87.88% sensitivity and around 81% specificity in cross-validation and 80%/75% in testing. Most expanded thyroid clonotypes (frequency above 0.001) were also found in blood, which suggests that blood repertoires may mirror thyroid immune responses. During validation, the model predicted progression to ophthalmopathy a median of approximately 6.5 months ahead of onset, with 60% to 71% sensitivity and almost 75% specificity. No statistical method was used to fix the sample size in advance, and group allocation was not hidden from the investigators.

V is reduced by 5 bases and J by 0 bases, leaving a spacing of 12 bases between them. From a lookup of the germline V gene, CDR1 and CDR2 are SGHVS and FNYEAQ. The CDR3 numbers 15 residues from cysteine through phenylalanine. Of all the DNA, just the CDR3 is kept, 45 bases in frame from base 1. The TCR beta CDR3 regions were amplified from RNA transcripts. The TCR CDR3 was subjected to a first round of RT-PCR using the HTBI primer set and the Qiagen OneStep RT-PCR kit. The libraries were constructed in a second round of multiplex PCR and then size-selected and purified. Paired-end sequencing of the libraries was performed with 100 bp reads on an Illumina HiSeq2000. Regarding the original processing steps: Raw data were processed with SOAPnuke, discarding reads with adapters, uncalled bases, mean Phred below 15, or no exact constant-primer or identifier match. COPE v1.2.5 was used to merge high-quality paired reads, and clonotypes were defined as unique nucleotide sequences. MiTCR v1.1 was used to align clonotypes to the IMGT TRBV, TRBD and TRBJ reference segments. Analysis was restricted to V-J combinations with a frequency above 0.0001, which covered roughly 99% of repertoires. A TCS score was defined as the ratio between F50 (clonal expansion) and ExV (chaos), using BLOSUM62-based TCRdist between CDR3 peptides within each V-J. Welch's t-statistics and random forest reduced 514 V-J features to roughly 13, which were used in a naive Bayes classifier (R e1071). Using fastp trimming at Q25 and MiXCR clonotype assembly, TCRdb reanalyzed the public sequencing data and kept in-frame beta chains. Records with the same CDR3 protein are collapsed into one entry carrying the most frequent genes and DNA. TCRdb, rather than the study authors, made the V and J calls. This sample comprises about 500,000 distinct CDR3 sequences, around 15% of them detected only once. The leading ten clones occupy approximately 30% of the sample.

The sequence joins TRBV7-6 to TRBJ2-3; the D gene remains uncertain. The sequenced sample consisted of blood. The receptor was isolated from a woman under 40 with Graves' ophthalmopathy. The CDR3 region: CASSQLPSSTDTQYF. DNA sequence: TGTGCCAGCAGCCAACTACCGTCTAGCACAGATACGCAGTATTTT.